These 15 T cell receptor beta chains originate from one sample sequenced in a study of blood T cell repertoires in COVID-19. Profiled with immunoSEQ multiplex PCR; TCRdb holds only in-frame clones, not every one. The sample has 300,000 to 350,000 clones; almost 90% are singletons. The sample was PBMCs or T cells enriched from blood (not recorded which). Receptors were obtained from a woman aged 18-29 years with acute COVID-19.

J is TRBJ2-2 and V is TRBV5-1; perhaps TRBD2 as D (5 bases). This CDR3 has 12 amino acids. The V gene lost 7 bases and the J gene lost 6 bases, with 10 bases spanning the gap. Per germline, CDR1 SGHRS and CDR2 YFSETQ. CDR3 loop: CASRPGSGELFF. CDR3 in DNA: TGCGCCAGCCGGCCGGGATCCGGGGAGCTGTTTTTT.

This clone was seen only once. The genes are TRBV24-1 and TRBJ2-1, with D possibly TRBD2 on 5 matching bases. This CDR3 has 12 amino acids. CDR1 and CDR2 (germline): KGHDR, SFDVKD. V was cut by 4 bases and J by 8 bases, with 8 bases left in between. The CDR3 DNA reads TGTGCCACCAGTGACCGAGGGTATGAGCAGTTCTTC. Its translation is CATSDRGYEQFF.

This clone was observed once. V is TRBV3-1 (or the pseudogene TRBV3-2) and J is TRBJ1-5; D remains ambiguous. CDR1 is LGHDT, CDR2 YNNKEL, per germline (reference sequence). The germline V and J ends were trimmed by 2 bases and 5 bases, with 7 bases remaining between them. The CDR3 is 13 residues long. The CDR3 region has the DNA TGTGCCAGCAGCCAATCTTCCGATCAGCCCCAGCATTTT. It is translated as CASSQSSDQPQHF.

This chain uses TRBV5-5 with TRBJ2-7, with a tentative D call TRBD1 (5 bases). The germline CDR1 and CDR2 sequences are SGHKS and YYEKEE (reference sequence). The CDR3 has 13 amino acids. Trimming took 0 bases from V and 5 from J, leaving 9 bases between them. DNA of the CDR3: TGTGCCAGCAGCTTGGCCGCAGGGCACGAGCAGTACTTC. It translates to CASSLAAGHEQYF. Filled out from reference TRBV5-5 and TRBJ2-7, the complete variable domain reads DAGVTQSPTHLIKTRGQQVTLRCSPISGHKSVSWYQQVLGQGPQFIFQYYEKEERGRGNFPDRFSARQFPNYSSELNVNALLLGDSALYLCASSLAAGHEQYFGPGTRLTVT.

The V call is TRBV28, the J call TRBJ2-4; D remains ambiguous. CDR1 MDHEN and CDR2 SYDVKM come from the germline V gene. V dropped 2 bases and J dropped 7 bases, with 6 bases sitting between them. This CDR3 region has 12 residues. Here the CDR3 reads CASSLVRNIQYF. The CDR3 DNA sequence: TGTGCCAGCAGTTTAGTGAGGAACATTCAGTACTTC.

The CDR3 sequence: CASSINPAGVYSLYNEQFF. Written as DNA, the CDR3 is TGTGCCAGTAGTATAAACCCTGCGGGAGTCTACAGCCTCTACAATGAGCAGTTCTTC. This chain connects TRBV19 to TRBJ2-1; 7 positions match TRBD2. The CDR3 is 19 residues long. The junction had 16 bases not matched to a gene; V was cut back by 2 bases and J by 3 bases. Germline CDR1 reads LNHDA; CDR2 reads SQIVND (reference sequence).

This clone was recorded once. The chain recombines TRBV6-5 with TRBJ1-4; 9 bases agree with TRBD1. The V segment lost 5 bases and the J segment 8 bases; nucleotides outside the gene matches: 9. In germline, CDR1 is MNHEY, CDR2 SVGAGI. CDR3 length: 15 amino acids. CDR3 in DNA: TGTGCCAGCAGTCCCAACCGGGACAGGGTAGAAAAACTGTTTTTT. Amino acids: CASSPNRDRVEKLFF.

J is TRBJ2-2 and V is TRBV10-1; D is possibly TRBD2 (5 bases). The CDR3 runs 16 residues. The germline V and J ends were trimmed by 5 bases and 1 base, with 14 bases remaining between them. Germline CDR1 is WNHNN and CDR2 is SYGVQD (reference sequence). This chain's CDR3 is CASSSQRTLNTGELFF. The CDR3 nucleotides read TGCGCCAGCAGTTCACAACGGACTTTGAACACCGGGGAGCTGTTTTTT.

This CDR3 reads CASSSQGKGYEQYF. The CDR3 DNA reads TGTGCCAGCAGCTCACAGGGTAAGGGCTACGAGCAGTACTTC. The rearrangement joins TRBV9 to TRBJ2-7, with a weak D call TRBD1 (6 bases). Trimming took off 4 bases at V and 3 bases at J, with 14 bases between the two ends. In germline, CDR1 is SGDLS, CDR2 YYNGEE. The CDR3 has 14 amino acids.

The chain uses TRBV18 and TRBJ2-1, with TRBD1 identical over 8 bases. Germline V gene data show CDR1 as KGHSH and CDR2 as LQKENI. The CDR3 loop spans 13 amino acids. With 10 bases clipped from V and 5 bases from J, the junction kept 7 bases outside the gene matches. CDR3 residues: CATAGGTDNEQFF. The CDR3 DNA reads TGTGCCACGGCAGGGGGCACGGACAATGAGCAGTTCTTC.

V is TRBV5-1 and J is TRBJ1-3; 9 bases line up with TRBD1. This CDR3 is 15 amino acids long. The ends lost 4 bases at V and 1 base at J; junction bases unmatched: 3. CDR1 is SGHRS and CDR2 is YFSETQ in the germline V gene. The CDR3: CASSEGQGSGNTIYF. The CDR3 coding sequence is TGCGCCAGCAGCGAAGGACAGGGGTCTGGAAACACCATATATTTT. Full variable domain (outside the CDR3, taken from reference TRBV5-1 and TRBJ1-3): KAGVTQTPRYLIKTRGQQVTLSCSPISGHRSVSWYQQTPGQGLQFLFEYFSETQRNKGNFPGRFSGRQFSNSRSEMNVSTLELGDSALYLCASSEGQGSGNTIYFGEGSWLTVV.

The rearrangement uses TRBV5-4 and TRBJ2-5, with D maybe TRBD1 (8 bases). Germline V gene data show CDR1 as SGHNT and CDR2 as YYREEE (reference sequence). The CDR3 totals 15 residues. Trimming pared 5 bases from V and 4 bases from J, leaving 18 bases between. The CDR3: CASSHRTGRGETQYF. In nucleotides, the CDR3 is TGTGCCAGCAGTCACCGGACAGGGAGGGGAGAGACCCAGTACTTC.

The chain employs TRBV29-1 and TRBJ2-7, with D possibly matching TRBD1 (6 bases). CDR1 and CDR2 from the germline V gene are SQVTM and ANQGSEA. CDR3 size: 12 residues. Between the trimmed V and J ends, which lost 7 bases and 2 bases, there was a span of 12 bases. In nucleotides, the CDR3 is TGCAGCGGGTATGGGGACACCTACGAGCAGTACTTC. The encoded protein is CSGYGDTYEQYF.

The chain carries TRBV28 and TRBJ2-7; D is possibly TRBD1 (5 bases). Trimming shortened V by 6 bases and J by 0 bases, and 9 bases separated the two germline ends. CDR1 MDHEN and CDR2 SYDVKM come from the germline V gene. The CDR3 consists of 13 residues. For the CDR3, the DNA is TGTGCCAGCAGCTTAGGGGCCTCCTACGAGCAGTACTTC. It specifies CASSLGASYEQYF.

The CDR3 reads CASSYGGYTDTQYF. CDR3 in DNA: TGTGCCAGCAGTTACGGAGGATACACAGATACGCAGTATTTT. This chain joins TRBV27 and TRBJ2-3, with D possibly TRBD2 on 5 matching bases. The V end was cut by 4 bases, the J end by 2 bases, with 10 bases between. The length of the CDR3 is 14 residues. Germline V gene data show CDR1 as MNHEY and CDR2 as SMNVEV (reference sequence).